This is a list of T cell receptor beta chains from one sample in a study of shared clonotypes between healthy human individuals. Profiled with immunoSEQ multiplex PCR; TCRdb holds only in-frame clones, not every one. The sample yields roughly 2.5 million clones, around 94% seen once. Sequencing input: naive CD4+ T cells sorted from blood. Every receptor here comes from a man aged 18 to 30 in good health. Both conserved end residues are part of each CDR3. D genes are given only for firm matches. The size of a clone is reported for some rows only, either as once, few or many, or as a class for expanded clones.

.	TRBV30	TRBJ2-3	.	CAWKGGTGDTQYF	TGTGCCTGGAAGGGGGGCACGGGAGATACGCAGTATTTT
TRBD1	TRBV6-1	TRBJ2-7	.	CAITGTGIGEQYF	TGTGCCATTACCGGGACAGGGATCGGCGAGCAGTACTTC
TRBD1	TRBV19	TRBJ1-1	.	CASSIRTGWTEAFF	TGTGCCAGTAGTATACGGACAGGGTGGACTGAAGCTTTCTTT
.	TRBV28	TRBJ2-1	.	CASRSGTGRSLGHEQFF	TGTGCCAGCAGATCCGGGACGGGACGTTCGCTGGGGCATGAGCAGTTCTTC
TRBD2	TRBV5-4	TRBJ2-3	.	CASSLEPSGRDTQYF	TGTGCCAGCAGCTTGGAGCCTAGCGGGAGGGATACGCAGTATTTT
TRBD1	TRBV6-4	TRBJ1-1	.	CASSDSRRGRGNTEAFF	TGTGCCAGCAGTGACTCTCGCAGGGGGAGGGGGAACACTGAAGCTTTCTTT
TRBD1	TRBV5-6	TRBJ1-6	.	CASSYRDRASSTLHF	TGTGCCAGCAGCTACCGGGACAGGGCCTCCTCCACCCTCCACTTT
.	TRBV30	TRBJ2-2	.	CAWTLGTLTGELFF	TGTGCCTGGACCCTCGGGACTCTCACCGGGGAGCTGTTTTTT
TRBD1	TRBV25-1	TRBJ2-1	.	CASSDWDRGYNEQFF	TGTGCCAGCAGTGACTGGGACAGGGGTTACAATGAGCAGTTCTTC
.	TRBV4-1	TRBJ1-1	few	CASSPQTGSNTEAFF	TGCGCCAGCAGTCCTCAGACAGGCTCGAACACTGAAGCTTTCTTT
.	TRBV30	TRBJ1-2	.	CAWSLNVRVNYGYTF	TGTGCCTGGAGCTTGAATGTTAGGGTAAACTATGGCTACACCTTC
TRBD2	TRBV25-1	TRBJ2-2	.	CASSHTQPGRGTGELFF	TGTGCCAGCAGTCATACCCAGCCAGGGAGGGGAACCGGGGAGCTGTTTTTT
TRBD1	TRBV28	TRBJ1-2	.	CASTFRKGAGGYTF	TGTGCCAGCACTTTCAGGAAGGGGGCGGGTGGCTACACCTTC
.	TRBV6-1	TRBJ1-6	.	CASSEYSGTSPLHF	TGTGCCAGCAGTGAATATAGTGGGACTTCACCCCTCCACTTT
TRBD2	TRBV11-2	TRBJ2-7	.	CASSRRLARDEQYF	TGTGCCAGCAGCCGAAGACTAGCGAGGGACGAGCAGTACTTC
.	TRBV9	TRBJ2-7	.	CASSVKYEQYF	TGTGCCAGCAGCGTTAAATACGAGCAGTACTTC
.	TRBV7-9	TRBJ1-2	.	CASSTPGLYGYTF	TGTGCCAGCAGCACCCCAGGCCTCTATGGCTACACCTTC
TRBD2	TRBV7-9	TRBJ2-4	.	CASSLWTSGDLAKNIQYF	TGTGCCAGCAGCCTTTGGACTAGCGGGGATCTAGCCAAAAACATTCAGTACTTC
TRBD1	TRBV19	TRBJ1-2	.	CASSRPTGSNYGYTF	TGTGCCAGTAGTAGGCCGACAGGGAGTAACTATGGCTACACCTTC
.	TRBV7-9	TRBJ2-1	.	CASSKDSVEGSEQFF	TGTGCCAGCAGCAAGGACTCGGTAGAGGGGAGTGAGCAGTTCTTC